This record concerns one T cell receptor (beta chain) sequence. Its antigen remains unidentified. A clone one base away is much larger, so this may be a read error. The data were taken from a study of regulatory T cells in long-lasting Graves disease. Germline CDR1 and CDR2: DFQATT and SNEGSKA (reference sequence). This CDR3 is 11 amino acids long. Time point in this sample: newly diagnosed GD, antithyroid drugs for less than 3 months. Preparation of the TCR library used RNA extracted from PBMCs. HTBI primers from iRepertoire and Arm-PCR of CDR3 regions yielded the TCR beta libraries. Each CDR3 protein gets one entry after TCRdb re-called the multiplex PCR reads with MiXCR. The table lists around 500,000 distinct CDR3 sequences, about 15% of them singletons. The study's findings and limits: Among samples with persistent disease, TRBV28, TRBJ1-2 and TRBJ2-5 were favored. Compared with new cases, persistent Graves' patients showed reduced TCR diversity.

The sample was also reused in another study, on T cells in Graves' hyperthyroidism and ophthalmopathy.

Material: peripheral blood mononuclear cells (PBMCs), obtained at new diagnosis, from a patient treated with antithyroid drugs. The chain couples TRBV20-1 to TRBJ2-4; D ambiguous. The tail of the sequence fits TRBJ2-1 better, so the J call may be wrong. This receptor was taken from a woman aged 35-60 years with Graves disease. The CDR3 DNA follows: TGCAGTGCTCCCGAAAACAATGGGCAGTTCTTC. It translates to CSAPENNGQFF.